This is a list of T cell receptor beta chains from one sample in a study of CD8+ T cells in alopecia areata. The repertoire was sequenced with immunoSEQ multiplex PCR; TCRdb's copy has only in-frame clones and lacks some. The sample holds approximately 300,000 clones; about 62% are singletons and the top ten take less than 2%. The source was CD4+ T cells sorted from blood, collected at week 24, from a patient treated with tofacitinib. Every receptor here comes from a human donor with alopecia areata. Each CDR3 is given with its conserved first and last residue. D genes are given only for firm matches. A clone size is listed for some rows: how often the clone was seen (once, few, many), or a class if it is expanded.

>TRBJ2-2|-|-|TRBV6-5
CASSYGHTGELFF
TGTGCCAGCAGTTATGGTCACACCGGGGAGCTGTTTTTT
>TRBJ1-2|few|-|TRBV5-6
CASSADGGYSYGYTF
TGTGCCAGCAGCGCCGACGGGGGCTATTCCTATGGCTACACCTTC
>TRBJ1-2|-|-|TRBV5-4
CASSSPGAIVYGYTF
TGTGCCAGCAGCTCACCCGGGGCGATCGTCTATGGCTACACCTTC
>TRBJ1-1|-|-|TRBV11-2
CASSLGARSEAFF
TGTGCCAGCAGCTTAGGGGCCCGGAGCGAAGCTTTCTTT
>TRBJ1-4|-|TRBD1|TRBV5-4
CASSFVGTGNEKLFF
TGTGCCAGCAGCTTCGTGGGGACAGGGAATGAAAAACTGTTTTTT
>TRBJ1-2|-|TRBD1|TRBV5-1
CASSLPTGEGYTF
TGCGCCAGCAGCTTACCGACAGGGGAAGGCTACACCTTC
>TRBJ2-2|once|-|TRBV9
CASSEHTGELFF
TGTGCCAGCAGTGAACACACCGGGGAGCTGTTTTTT
>TRBJ1-2|few|-|TRBV29-1
CSARRAWGSGYTF
TGCAGCGCCCGAAGGGCGTGGGGTAGCGGCTACACCTTC
>TRBJ1-2|-|-|TRBV14
CASSQVREGGYTF
TGTGCCAGCAGCCAAGTCCGGGAGGGAGGCTACACCTTC
>TRBJ2-7|-|-|TRBV5-1
CASSLAGGPYEQYF
TGCGCCAGCAGCTTGGCTGGCGGACCCTACGAGCAGTACTTC
>TRBJ1-5|-|-|TRBV29-1
CSVDAGSNQPQHF
TGCAGCGTTGATGCAGGTTCGAATCAGCCCCAGCATTTT
>TRBJ2-3|-|-|TRBV5-1
CASSLVGTPMVTDTQYF
TGCGCCAGCAGCTTGGTAGGGACACCTATGGTCACAGATACGCAGTATTTT
>TRBJ1-2|-|-|TRBV30
CAWSVRSYGYTF
TGTGCCTGGAGTGTACGGTCCTATGGCTACACCTTC
>TRBJ2-5|few|-|TRBV10-3
CAISEPAGSPQETQYF
TGTGCCATCAGCGAACCGGCCGGGAGTCCTCAGGAGACCCAGTACTTC
>TRBJ2-1|-|TRBD2|TRBV18
CASSPSGGIYNEQFF
TGTGCCAGCTCGCCAAGCGGGGGGATCTACAATGAGCAGTTCTTC
>TRBJ2-7|-|-|TRBV9
CASSVGLAYEQYF
TGTGCCAGCAGCGTTGGCCTCGCCTACGAGCAGTACTTC
>TRBJ2-1|-|-|TRBV30
CAWIGQFLNEQFF
TGTGCCTGGATTGGACAGTTCCTCAATGAGCAGTTCTTC
>TRBJ2-5|once|-|TRBV4-1
CASSQGQLAVLQETQYF
TGCGCCAGCAGCCAAGGCCAGTTGGCGGTCCTCCAAGAGACCCAGTACTTC
>TRBJ2-7|few|TRBD1|TRBV29-1
CSAWDRPYEQYF
TGCAGCGCCTGGGACAGGCCCTACGAGCAGTACTTC
>TRBJ2-3|few|-|TRBV28
CASRPRDPRKGMTDTQYF
TGTGCCAGCAGACCCCGAGACCCCCGGAAGGGTATGACAGATACGCAGTATTTT
>TRBJ2-5|-|-|TRBV5-1
CASRSGTPGETQYF
TGCGCCAGCAGGTCCGGGACTCCTGGGGAGACCCAGTACTTC
>TRBJ2-5|-|-|TRBV4-2
CASSQGEGAQETQYF
TGTGCCAGCAGCCAAGGAGAAGGGGCGCAAGAGACCCAGTACTTC
>TRBJ2-3|-|-|TRBV7-2
CASIPGGPGDTQYF
TGTGCCAGCATCCCAGGGGGGCCTGGGGATACGCAGTATTTT
>TRBJ2-1|-|TRBD1|TRBV7-2
CASSNRQGRSYNEQFF
TGTGCCAGCAGCAACCGACAGGGACGCTCCTACAATGAGCAGTTCTTC
>TRBJ2-2|-|TRBD1|TRBV5-1
CASSLRPGTGDTGELFF
TGCGCCAGCAGCCTCCGACCCGGGACAGGGGACACCGGGGAGCTGTTTTTT
>TRBJ1-1|few|TRBD1|TRBV30
CAWSGQGWNTEAFF
TGTGCCTGGAGCGGACAGGGTTGGAACACTGAAGCTTTCTTT
>TRBJ2-1|-|-|TRBV29-1
CSVAQGVGYNEQFF
TGCAGCGTCGCACAGGGCGTCGGATACAATGAGCAGTTCTTC
>TRBJ2-5|few|-|TRBV30
CAWSERLGETQYF
TGTGCCTGGAGTGAGAGGTTAGGAGAGACCCAGTACTTC
>TRBJ2-5|-|TRBD2|TRBV4-2
CASSQDPTSGRETQYF
TGTGCCAGCAGCCAAGATCCGACTAGCGGGAGAGAGACCCAGTACTTC
>TRBJ2-3|-|TRBD2|TRBV30
CARSKAGATDTQYF
TGTGCCCGTTCCAAAGCGGGGGCTACAGATACGCAGTATTTT
>TRBJ2-1|few|-|TRBV27
CASSLEWGYNEQFF
TGTGCCAGCAGTCTCGAGTGGGGCTACAATGAGCAGTTCTTC
>TRBJ1-2|-|-|TRBV10-2
CASSGHRDYGYTF
TGCGCCAGCAGTGGTCATAGGGACTATGGCTACACCTTC
>TRBJ2-2|-|-|TRBV7-2
CASSLGLLTNTGELFF
TGTGCCAGCAGCTTAGGTCTACTAACGAACACCGGGGAGCTGTTTTTT
>TRBJ1-2|few|-|TRBV10-3
CAISIYGYTF
TGTGCCATCAGCATTTATGGCTACACCTTC
>TRBJ2-4|few|-|TRBV14
CASSQEAASKNIQYF
TGTGCCAGCAGCCAAGAGGCGGCTTCCAAAAACATTCAGTACTTC
>TRBJ1-5|-|TRBD1|TRBV6-5
CASRRSGGHQPQHF
TGTGCCAGCAGGAGATCAGGGGGACATCAGCCCCAGCATTTT
>TRBJ1-6|few|-|TRBV18
CASSPKTDNSPLHF
TGTGCCAGCTCTCCAAAGACAGATAATTCACCCCTCCACTTT
>TRBJ2-3|-|-|TRBV30
CAWSAGTRAVTDTQYF
TGTGCCTGGAGTGCCGGGACACGCGCTGTCACAGATACGCAGTATTTT
>TRBJ1-5|-|-|TRBV15
CATSRERGFYSNQPQHF
TGTGCCACCAGCAGAGAGCGGGGCTTCTATAGCAATCAGCCCCAGCATTTT